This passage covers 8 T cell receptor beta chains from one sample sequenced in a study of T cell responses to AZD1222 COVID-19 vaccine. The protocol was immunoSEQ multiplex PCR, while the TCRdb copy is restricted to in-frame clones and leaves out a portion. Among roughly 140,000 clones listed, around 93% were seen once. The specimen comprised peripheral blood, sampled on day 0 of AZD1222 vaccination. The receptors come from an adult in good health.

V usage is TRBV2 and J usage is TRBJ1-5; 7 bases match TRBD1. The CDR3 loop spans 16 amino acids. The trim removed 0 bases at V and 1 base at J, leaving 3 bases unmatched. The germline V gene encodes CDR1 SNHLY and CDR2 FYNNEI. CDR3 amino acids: CASSEAGRGSNQPQHF. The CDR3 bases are TGTGCCAGCAGTGAAGCGGGCAGGGGGAGCAATCAGCCCCAGCATTTT. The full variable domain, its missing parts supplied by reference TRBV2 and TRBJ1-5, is EPEVTQTPSHQVTQMGQEVILRCVPISNHLYFYWYRQILGQKVEFLVSFYNNEISEKSEIFDDQFSVERPDGSNFTLKIRSTKLEDSAMYFCASSEAGRGSNQPQHFGDGTRLSIL.

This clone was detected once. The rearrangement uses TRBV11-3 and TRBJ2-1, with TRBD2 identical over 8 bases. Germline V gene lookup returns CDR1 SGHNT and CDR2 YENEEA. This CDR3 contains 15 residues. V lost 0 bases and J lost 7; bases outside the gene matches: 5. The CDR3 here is CASSLDGGAANEQFF. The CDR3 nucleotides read TGTGCCAGCAGCTTAGACGGGGGGGCAGCAAATGAGCAGTTCTTC. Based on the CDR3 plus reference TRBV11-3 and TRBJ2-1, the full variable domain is EAGVVQSPRYKIIEKKQPVAFWCNPISGHNTLYWYLQNLGQGPELLIRYENEEAVDDSQLPKDRFSAERLKGVDSTLKIQPAELGDSAVYLCASSLDGGAANEQFFGPGTRLTVL.

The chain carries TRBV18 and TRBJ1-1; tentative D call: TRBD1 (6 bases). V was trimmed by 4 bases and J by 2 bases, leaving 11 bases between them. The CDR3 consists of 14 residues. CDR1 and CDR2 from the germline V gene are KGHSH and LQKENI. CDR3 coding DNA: TGTGCCAGCTCACACGGGACACCTAACACTGAAGCTTTCTTT. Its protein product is CASSHGTPNTEAFF.

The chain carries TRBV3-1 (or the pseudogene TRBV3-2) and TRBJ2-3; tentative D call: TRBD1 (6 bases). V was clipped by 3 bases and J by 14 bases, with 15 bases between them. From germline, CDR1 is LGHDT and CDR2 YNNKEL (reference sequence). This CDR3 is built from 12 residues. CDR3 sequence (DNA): TGTGCCAGCAGCCAGGGGGCTAGCCCCCGGTATTTT. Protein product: CASSQGASPRYF.

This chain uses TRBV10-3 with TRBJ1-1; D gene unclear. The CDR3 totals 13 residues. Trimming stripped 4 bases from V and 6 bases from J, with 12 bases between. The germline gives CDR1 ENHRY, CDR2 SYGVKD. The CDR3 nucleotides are TGTGCCATCAGTGGGGGAGGATGGGCTGAAGCTTTCTTT. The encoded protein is CAISGGGWAEAFF.

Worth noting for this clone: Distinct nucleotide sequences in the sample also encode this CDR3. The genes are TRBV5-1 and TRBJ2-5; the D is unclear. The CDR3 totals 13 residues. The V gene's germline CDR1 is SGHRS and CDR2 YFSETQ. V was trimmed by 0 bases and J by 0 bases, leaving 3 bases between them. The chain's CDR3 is CASSLDYQETQYF. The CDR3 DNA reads TGCGCCAGCAGCTTGGACTACCAAGAGACCCAGTACTTC.

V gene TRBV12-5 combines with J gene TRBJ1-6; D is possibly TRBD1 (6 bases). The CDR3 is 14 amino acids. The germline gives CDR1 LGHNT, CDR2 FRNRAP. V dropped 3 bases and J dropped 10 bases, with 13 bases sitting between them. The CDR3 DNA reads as TGTGCTAGTGGTTTCCTAGGGGGGCACTCACCCCTCCACTTT. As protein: CASGFLGGHSPLHF.

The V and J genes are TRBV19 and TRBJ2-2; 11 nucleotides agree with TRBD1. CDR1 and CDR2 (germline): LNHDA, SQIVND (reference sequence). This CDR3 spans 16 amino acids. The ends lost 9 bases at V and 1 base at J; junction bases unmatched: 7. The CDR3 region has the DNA TGTGCCAGCCAGCGGACAGGGGGCGGGAACACCGGGGAGCTGTTTTTT. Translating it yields CASQRTGGGNTGELFF.